Given below is one TCR beta chain in context. These data come from a study of spatial heterogeneity in lung cancer. This sample's time point: blood at routine non-recurrence follow-up after resection. Per the germline V gene, CDR1 is SGHTA and CDR2 is FQGNSA. CDR3 length: 16 residues. V shed 4 bases and J 4 bases; nucleotides not matched to a gene: 10. MiXCR was run by TCRdb on the 5' RACE reads, yielding one entry per CDR3 protein. The sample shows some 41,000 distinct CDR3 sequences, 10% of them seen only once. The TCR comes from a female donor with early-stage non-small cell lung cancer. The V and J genes are TRBV7-2 and TRBJ1-2, with 9 bases aligning to TRBD1. This material consisted of PBMCs, taken at follow-up. The CDR3 DNA sequence: TGTGCCAGCAGCTCGGGACAGGGATCTACTCTCTATGGCTACACCTTC. This encodes CASSSGQGSTLYGYTF.